A single sample gave rise to the 12 T cell receptor beta chains below, sequenced in a study of regulatory T cells in long-lasting Graves disease. TCR beta libraries were built with iRepertoire HTBI primers and Arm-PCR of CDR3 regions. Using its own MiXCR run on the multiplex PCR reads, TCRdb lists one record per CDR3 protein. The sample holds roughly 500,000 distinct CDR3 sequences, 12% to 15% seen once. Time point noted: newly diagnosed GD, antithyroid drugs for less than 3 months. Generation of the TCR library employed RNA extracted from PBMCs. These sequences were also reported in another study, on T cells in Graves' hyperthyroidism and ophthalmopathy.

Specimen: peripheral blood mononuclear cells (PBMCs), collected at new diagnosis, from a patient treated with antithyroid drugs. These receptors were collected from a woman aged 50 to 65 with Graves disease.

This clonotype was seen a few times. The genes are TRBV28 and TRBJ1-5, with D possibly matching TRBD1 (6 bases). Germline-derived CDR1 and CDR2 are MDHEN and SYDVKM. This CDR3 spans 15 amino acids. Trimming cost V 3 bases and J 4 bases, with 13 bases left between them. The CDR3 loop reads CASSLVTGGNQPQHF. The CDR3 DNA reads as TGTGCCAGCAGTTTGGTGACAGGAGGAAATCAGCCCCAGCATTTT.

This clonotype showed up many times. The CDR3 nucleotides are TGTGCCAGCAGCCCGGACATATCGAACACTGAAGCTTTCTTT. This translates into CASSPDISNTEAFF. The rearrangement links TRBV6-1 to TRBJ1-1, with a possible D match to TRBD1 (5 bases). This CDR3 contains 14 residues. V was cut by 6 bases and J by 1 base, with 12 bases left in between. The germline CDR1 and CDR2 sequences are MNHNS and SASEGT.

This clonotype was seen many times. This chain joins TRBV18 and TRBJ2-5, with D unresolved. The V end lost 0 bases, the J end lost 1 base, and 6 bases lay between the germline ends. The CDR3 is made up of 14 amino acids. Per the germline V gene, CDR1 is KGHSH and CDR2 is LQKENI. CDR3 loop: CASSPPNTQETQYF. Written as DNA, the CDR3 is TGTGCCAGCTCACCACCGAACACCCAAGAGACCCAGTACTTC.

Regarding this clonotype: Mismatch with germline at one junction end may stem from a read error. The V gene is TRBV7-8, the J gene TRBJ1-5; TRBD1 agrees at 7 bases. This CDR3 contains 20 residues. The germline V gene has CDR1 SGHVS and CDR2 FQNEAQ. The CDR3 coding sequence is TGTGCCAGCAGCTCCCGAACCCTCCGCGGACAGGACATTAGCGATCAGCCCCAGCATTTT. It codes for CASSSRTLRGQDISDQPQHF.

This clonotype was detected a few times. J is TRBJ2-7 and V is TRBV20-1, with D tentatively TRBD2 (6 bases). CDR1 is DFQATT and CDR2 is SNEGSKA in the germline V gene (reference sequence). V lost 0 bases and J 6 bases, leaving 18 bases between the germline ends. The CDR3 length is 15 residues. The CDR3 nucleotides read TGCAGTGCTAGAGAAGTTGCGGGGCTCGCTCGCGAGCAGTACTTC. Translated: CSAREVAGLAREQYF.

A few counts support this clonotype. Just one base apart from a much larger clone, this may be a read error. J is TRBJ1-2 and V is TRBV28; D possibly corresponds to TRBD1 (6 bases). The germline CDR1 and CDR2 sequences are MDHEN and SYDVKM. The CDR3 is made up of 12 amino acids. The V gene lost 8 bases and the J gene lost 7 bases, with 14 bases spanning the gap. In DNA, the CDR3 is TGTGCCAGCTTAGACAGGACTTCTGGCTACACCTTC. Translating gives CASLDRTSGYTF.

This clonotype came up many times. The chain uses TRBV18 and TRBJ2-4; either TRBD1 or TRBD2 may supply D (5 bases each). The CDR3 covers 14 residues. Germline CDR1 and CDR2: KGHSH and LQKENI. The ends were cut back, 3 bases at V and 7 bases at J, with 13 bases in the middle. This CDR3 is CASSPQEGRNIQYF. DNA for the CDR3: TGTGCCAGCTCACCGCAAGAGGGGCGGAACATTCAGTACTTC.

V gene TRBV10-3 combines with J gene TRBJ2-3; possibly TRBD1 or TRBD2 for D (5 bases each). V lost 6 bases to trimming and J lost 3 bases, with 13 bases between them. CDR3 length equals 14 residues. In germline, CDR1 is ENHRY, CDR2 SYGVKD. This chain's CDR3 is CAIRGTGTTDTQYF. In DNA form, the CDR3 reads TGTGCCATCAGGGGGACGGGGACGACAGATACGCAGTATTTT.

The J gene is TRBJ2-5, the V gene TRBV6-2 or TRBV6-3, with 10 bases fitting TRBD2. Germline V gene sequence: CDR1 MNHEY, CDR2 SVGEGT. The CDR3 loop spans 18 amino acids. Trimming at V came to 0 bases and at J to 4 bases, leaving 11 bases not matched to a gene. In DNA form, the CDR3 reads TGTGCCAGCAGTTACTCGAGCCTACTAGCGGGGTGGACAGAGACCCAGTACTTC. Its protein product is CASSYSSLLAGWTETQYF.

V is TRBV6-2 or TRBV6-3 and J is TRBJ2-3, with 10 bases that match TRBD2. The junction had 13 bases not matched to a gene; V was cut back by 3 bases and J by 1 base. CDR1 is MNHEY and CDR2 is SVGEGT in the germline V gene. This CDR3 contains 19 residues. CDR3 sequence (DNA): TGTGCCAGCAGTTATGGTTGGACTAGCGGTTGGTTGGGCACAGATACGCAGTATTTT. Its translation is CASSYGWTSGWLGTDTQYF.

The J gene is TRBJ2-2, the V gene TRBV6-1, with TRBD2 matching 7 bases. Germline V gene data show CDR1 as MNHNS and CDR2 as SASEGT. CDR3 length equals 15 residues. V trimming: 3 bases; J trimming: 4 bases; junction bases outside the gene matches: 5. CDR3 protein: CASSDIREGTGELFF. Here the CDR3 DNA reads TGTGCCAGCAGTGACATCAGGGAGGGCACCGGGGAGCTGTTTTTT.

This chain links TRBV27 with TRBJ1-5; 10 nucleotides match TRBD1. Germline V gene data show CDR1 as MNHEY and CDR2 as SMNVEV (reference sequence). The CDR3 spans 18 residues. V shed 4 bases, J shed 3 bases, and the junction held 12 bases outside the gene matches. This CDR3 is CASSSTRDRGLSNQPQHF. The CDR3 nucleotides are TGTGCCAGCAGTTCTACCCGGGACAGGGGTCTCTCCAATCAGCCCCAGCATTTT.